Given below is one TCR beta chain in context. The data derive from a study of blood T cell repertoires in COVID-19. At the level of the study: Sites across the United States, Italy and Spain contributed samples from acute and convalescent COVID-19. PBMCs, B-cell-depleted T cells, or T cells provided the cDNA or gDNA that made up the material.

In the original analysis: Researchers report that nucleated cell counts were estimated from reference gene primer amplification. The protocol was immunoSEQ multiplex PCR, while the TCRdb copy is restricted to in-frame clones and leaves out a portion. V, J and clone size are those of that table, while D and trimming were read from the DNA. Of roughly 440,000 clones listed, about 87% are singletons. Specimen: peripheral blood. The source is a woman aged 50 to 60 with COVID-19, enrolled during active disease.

The CDR3 DNA reads as TGTGCCAGCAGCCATCTTTTGACGACAGGGGGCGGGGGCTACACCTTC. Its protein is CASSHLLTTGGGGYTF. The chain joins TRBV3-1 (or the pseudogene TRBV3-2) to TRBJ1-2, with 10 bases matching TRBD1. The CDR3 is 16 residues long. The V gene's germline CDR1 is LGHDT and CDR2 YNNKEL (reference sequence). V dropped 3 bases and J dropped 8; count of bases not matched to a gene: 12.